Described below is a single T cell receptor (beta chain) sequence and its context. Its target antigen remains unknown. No base qualities exist here, and no much larger clone lies one base off it. The data were taken from a study of a mutant IDH1 vaccine in newly diagnosed glioma (dated by TCRdb to about 2021). The study in broad terms: Eight vaccinations were administered to patients in weeks 1, 3, 5, 7, 11, 15, 19 and 23, corresponding to visits V03 through V10. Of the roughly 34 treated patients, roughly 60% were male and 37.5% were female, and the mean age was approximately 41 years. Vaccination started 4-6 weeks after radiotherapy alone, or was given together with temozolomide cycles in the groups whose treatment included chemotherapy. Prior to enrollment, patients had been given standard therapy consisting of radiotherapy alone, temozolomide alone, or radiochemotherapy with temozolomide, with the combination given to most patients. Six visits were used for peripheral blood collection: V03 (baseline), V05, V07, V10, V12 and V13. For exploratory analyses, longitudinal TCRB deep sequencing was carried out in 25 treated patients wherever samples were available.

The sample's time point label is to be understood as: week 5, during vaccination. Every vaccine dose consisted of 300 ug of a 20-mer mutant IDH1 peptide in Montanide, administered subcutaneously together with topical imiquimod. All donors had newly diagnosed IDH1-mutant astrocytomas of WHO grade 3 or 4 that showed loss of nuclear ATRX. The samples were drawn from NOA16, a multicentre, single-arm, open-label phase I trial in Germany that tested a mutant IDH1 peptide vaccine in humans for the first time. Genomic DNA for TCRB sequencing was extracted from EDTA blood using the DNeasy Blood and Tissue Kit. Library construction relied on the immunoSEQ multiplex PCR assay. The hsTCRB Kit was used according to the manufacturer's protocol to amplify rearranged TCR beta chain sequences. Sequencing of TCRB libraries was carried out on an Illumina MiSeq. The paper's data handling went like this. The kit vendor's proprietary platform handled demultiplexing, trimming and gene mapping. TCRdb provides this immuneACCESS table in a form limited to in-frame rearrangements. Some clones are lacking; in checked studies, under half of them reflect an unresolved V gene, and why the rest are absent is not known. Clonal size and the V and J genes are those of that table, whereas D and trimming came from the DNA. This sample holds 60,000 or so clones; around 82% were observed only once. Approximately 2.8% of the sample is taken by the ten largest.

The CDR3 goes from the cysteine to the phenylalanine over 13 residues. The read is trimmed to its CDR3 DNA, 39 bases read in frame from base 1. V was cut back by 2 bases and J by 2 bases, leaving a gap of 5 bases between them. CDR1 is given as MNHEY and CDR2 as SVGAGI, both from the germline V gene. The full study reports these points: Immune responses induced by the vaccine were seen in roughly 92% of patients across multiple MHC alleles. Availability determined which PBMC samples were chosen for TCRB deep sequencing. Pseudoprogression appeared unrelated to alterations in the top peripheral T cell clonotypes detected by TCRB sequencing. It was noted by the authors that analyses of patient blood samples could not be reproduced owing to sample limitations.

The receptor's source is a woman aged 18-29 years with glioma. Some clones in this sample may be carry-over from other donors' samples. Here the sequenced sample was PBMCs, taken from a glioma patient whose treatment included an IDH1 peptide vaccine. The receptor chain draws on TRBV6-5 and TRBJ2-3, with the D gene not confidently named. The sequenced DNA: TGTGCCAGCAGTTACGTACTCACAGATACGCAGTATTTT. This translates into CASSYVLTDTQYF.